The rows below give T cell receptor beta chains drawn from one sample of a study of blood T cell repertoires in COVID-19. Profiling relied on immunoSEQ multiplex PCR, and the TCRdb table lists in-frame clones only, not all of them. The repertoire holds fewer than 300,000 clones, with about nine tenths as singletons. The material sequenced was PBMCs or T cells enriched from blood (not recorded which). These receptors were obtained from a man aged 18 to 29 who had recovered from COVID-19. CDR3s include the opening cysteine and the closing phenylalanine or tryptophan. Each record gives: D gene, J gene, V gene, clone size, CDR3 protein, CDR3 DNA. A D gene is named only where the DNA matches it firmly. Size tells how often a clone was seen (once, few, many) or the class of an expanded clone, and some rows leave it out.

D gene: TRBD1
J gene: TRBJ1-2
V gene: TRBV11-2
clone size: NA
CDR3 protein: CASSTRQGPSYGYTF
CDR3 DNA: TGTGCCAGCAGCACCCGACAGGGACCCTCATATGGCTACACCTTC

D gene: TRBD2
J gene: TRBJ2-1
V gene: TRBV19
clone size: NA
CDR3 protein: CASSIFLAGGNSYNEQFF
CDR3 DNA: TGTGCCAGTAGTATTTTCCTAGCGGGAGGTAACTCCTACAATGAGCAGTTCTTC

D gene: TRBD1
J gene: TRBJ1-2
V gene: TRBV30
clone size: once
CDR3 protein: CAWRVKGAGSYGYTF
CDR3 DNA: TGTGCCTGGAGGGTCAAGGGGGCAGGGAGCTATGGCTACACCTTC

D gene: NA
J gene: TRBJ2-2
V gene: TRBV15
clone size: once
CDR3 protein: CATSRGGTTGELFF
CDR3 DNA: TGTGCCACCAGCAGAGGGGGCACCACCGGGGAGCTGTTTTTT

D gene: TRBD2
J gene: TRBJ2-1
V gene: TRBV28
clone size: NA
CDR3 protein: CASSSLAGRVDNEQFF
CDR3 DNA: TGTGCCAGCAGTTCCTTAGCGGGACGAGTCGACAATGAGCAGTTCTTC

D gene: NA
J gene: TRBJ1-4
V gene: TRBV18
clone size: NA
CDR3 protein: CASSPVTANEKLFF
CDR3 DNA: TGTGCCAGCTCACCAGTGACAGCTAATGAAAAACTGTTTTTT

D gene: NA
J gene: TRBJ2-5
V gene: TRBV9
clone size: NA
CDR3 protein: CASSVDSSGETQYF
CDR3 DNA: TGTGCCAGCAGCGTCGACTCGAGCGGTGAGACCCAGTACTTC

D gene: TRBD1
J gene: TRBJ1-4
V gene: TRBV28
clone size: NA
CDR3 protein: CASSLTGGNEKLFF
CDR3 DNA: TGTGCCAGCAGTTTGACAGGGGGGAATGAAAAACTGTTTTTT

D gene: TRBD2
J gene: TRBJ2-1
V gene: TRBV19
clone size: NA
CDR3 protein: CASSIYPMSWRGGYNEQFF
CDR3 DNA: TGTGCCAGTAGTATTTACCCAATGTCGTGGCGGGGGGGCTACAATGAGCAGTTCTTC

D gene: NA
J gene: TRBJ2-3
V gene: TRBV18
clone size: NA
CDR3 protein: CASSPNGHTDTQYF
CDR3 DNA: TGTGCCAGCTCACCAAATGGGCACACAGATACGCAGTATTTT